This T cell receptor beta chain was sequenced for a study of tumour-infiltrating T cells in Burkitt lymphoma. The overall study: Productive clonality predicted overall and progression-free survival.

Repertoires were generated with immunoSEQ multiplex PCR, while TCRdb's copy carries only in-frame clones and drops some. The table shows 7,500 to 9,500 clones, with roughly 60% occurring only once. This clone is termed medium-sized. Germline CDR1 SGHRS, CDR2 YFSETQ. The CDR3 sequence is 13 residues long. Between the trimmed V and J ends, which lost 0 bases and 1 base, there was a span of 4 bases. The chain joins TRBV5-1 to TRBJ1-1; D gene uncertain. The material sequenced was tumor tissue. The receptor's source is a human donor with diffuse large B-cell lymphoma. DNA for the CDR3: TGCGCCAGCAGCTTGGAGGCGAACACTGAAGCTTTCTTT. This encodes CASSLEANTEAFF.